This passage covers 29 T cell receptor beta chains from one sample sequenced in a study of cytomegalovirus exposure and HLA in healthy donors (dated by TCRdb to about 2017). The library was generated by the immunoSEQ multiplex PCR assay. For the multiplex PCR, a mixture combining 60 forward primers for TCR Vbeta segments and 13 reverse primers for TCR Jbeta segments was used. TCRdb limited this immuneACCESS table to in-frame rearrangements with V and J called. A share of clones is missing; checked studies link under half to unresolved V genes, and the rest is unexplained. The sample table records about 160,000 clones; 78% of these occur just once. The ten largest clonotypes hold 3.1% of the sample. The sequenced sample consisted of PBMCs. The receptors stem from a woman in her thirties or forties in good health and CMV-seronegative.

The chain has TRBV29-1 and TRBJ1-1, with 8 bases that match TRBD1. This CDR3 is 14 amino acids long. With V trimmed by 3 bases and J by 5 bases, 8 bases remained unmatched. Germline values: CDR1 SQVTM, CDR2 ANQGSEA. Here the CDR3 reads CSVEDRERGTEAFF. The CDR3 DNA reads TGCAGCGTTGAGGACAGGGAAAGGGGGACTGAAGCTTTCTTT. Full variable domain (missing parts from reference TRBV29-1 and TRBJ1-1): SAVISQKPSRDICQRGTSLTIQCQVDSQVTMMFWYRQQPGQSLTLIATANQGSEATYESGFVIDKFPISRPNLTFSTLTVSNMSPEDSSIYLCSVEDRERGTEAFFGQGTRLTVV.

In DNA form, the CDR3 reads TGTGCCAGCAGTTATCGCGGGGGAACCTACGAGCAGTACTTC. Its translation is CASSYRGGTYEQYF. The gene calls are TRBV6-5 and TRBJ2-7; 7 positions match TRBD2. With 3 bases clipped from V and 2 bases from J, the junction kept 4 bases outside the gene matches. The germline V gene encodes CDR1 MNHEY and CDR2 SVGAGI. The CDR3 runs 14 residues.

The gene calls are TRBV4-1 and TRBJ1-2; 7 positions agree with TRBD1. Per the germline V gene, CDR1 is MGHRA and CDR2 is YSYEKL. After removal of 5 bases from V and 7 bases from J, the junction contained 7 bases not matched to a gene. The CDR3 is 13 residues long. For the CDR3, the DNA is TGCGCCAGCAGCTATGCACAGGGGCCTGGCTACACCTTC. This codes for CASSYAQGPGYTF.

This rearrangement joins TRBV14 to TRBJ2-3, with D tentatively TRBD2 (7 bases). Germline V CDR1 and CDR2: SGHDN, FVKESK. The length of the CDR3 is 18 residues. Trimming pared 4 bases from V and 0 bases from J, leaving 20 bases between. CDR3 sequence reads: CASSRNIWGGTSTDTQYF. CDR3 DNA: TGTGCCAGCAGCCGGAATATCTGGGGGGGCACTAGCACAGATACGCAGTATTTT.

The CDR3: CASSFQGGASTEAFF. The CDR3 region has the DNA TGTGCCAGCAGCTTTCAGGGGGGCGCATCGACTGAAGCTTTCTTT. The rearrangement uses TRBV28 and TRBJ1-1; 7 bases are a match to TRBD1. J gave up 5 bases and V 6 bases, and 12 bases lay outside the gene matches. This CDR3 has 15 residues. CDR1 is MDHEN and CDR2 is SYDVKM in the germline V gene.

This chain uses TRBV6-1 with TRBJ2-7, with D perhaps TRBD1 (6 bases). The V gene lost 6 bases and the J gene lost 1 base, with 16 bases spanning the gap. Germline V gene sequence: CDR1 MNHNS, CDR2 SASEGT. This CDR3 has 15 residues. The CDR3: CASSALDSVSYEQYF. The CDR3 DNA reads TGTGCCAGCAGCGCCTTGGACAGCGTTTCCTACGAGCAGTACTTC.

The CDR3: CASRRASGGPLDGELFF. Here the CDR3 DNA reads TGTGCCAGCAGGAGAGCTTCGGGGGGCCCGTTGGACGGGGAGCTGTTTTTT. The genes are TRBV27 and TRBJ2-2; D is possibly TRBD2 (7 bases). V was cut by 6 bases and J by 7 bases, with 24 bases left in between. CDR1 is MNHEY, CDR2 SMNVEV, per germline (reference sequence). This CDR3 has 17 residues.

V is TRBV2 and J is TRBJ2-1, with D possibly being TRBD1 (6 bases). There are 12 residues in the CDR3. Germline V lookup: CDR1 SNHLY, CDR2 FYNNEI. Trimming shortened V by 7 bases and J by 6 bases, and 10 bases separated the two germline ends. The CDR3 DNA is TGTGCCAGCACCAAGGGGGTCAATGAGCAGTTCTTC. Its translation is CASTKGVNEQFF.

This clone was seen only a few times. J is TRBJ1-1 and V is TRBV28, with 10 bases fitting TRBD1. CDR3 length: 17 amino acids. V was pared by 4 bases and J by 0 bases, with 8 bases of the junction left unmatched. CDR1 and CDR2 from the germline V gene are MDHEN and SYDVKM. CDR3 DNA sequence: TGTGCCAGCAGTTCCCCGGGACAGGGGCTTTTGAACACTGAAGCTTTCTTT. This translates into CASSSPGQGLLNTEAFF.

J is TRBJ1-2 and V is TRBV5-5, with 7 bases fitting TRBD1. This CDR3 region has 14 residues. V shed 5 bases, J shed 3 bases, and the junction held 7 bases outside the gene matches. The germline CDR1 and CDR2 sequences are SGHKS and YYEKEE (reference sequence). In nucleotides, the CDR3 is TGTGCCAGCAGTTGGACAGGAGACCACTATGGCTACACCTTC. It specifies CASSWTGDHYGYTF.

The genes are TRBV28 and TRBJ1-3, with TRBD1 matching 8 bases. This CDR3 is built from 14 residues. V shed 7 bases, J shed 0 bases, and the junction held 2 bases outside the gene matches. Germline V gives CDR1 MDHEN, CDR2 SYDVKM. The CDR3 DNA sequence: TGTGCCAGCAACAGGGGGATCTCTGGAAACACCATATATTTT. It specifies CASNRGISGNTIYF. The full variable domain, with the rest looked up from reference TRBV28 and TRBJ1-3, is DVKVTQSSRYLVKRTGEKVFLECVQDMDHENMFWYRQDPGLGLRLIYFSYDVKMKEKGDIPEGYSVSREKKERFSLILESASTNQTSMYLCASNRGISGNTIYFGEGSWLTVV.

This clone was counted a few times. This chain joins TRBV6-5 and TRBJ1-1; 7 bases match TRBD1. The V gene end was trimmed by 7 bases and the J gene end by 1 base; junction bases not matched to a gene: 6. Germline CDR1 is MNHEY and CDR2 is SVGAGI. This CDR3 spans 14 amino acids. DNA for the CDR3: TGTGCCAGCACCCCTCCAGGGGGGAACACTGAAGCTTTCTTT. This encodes CASTPPGGNTEAFF.

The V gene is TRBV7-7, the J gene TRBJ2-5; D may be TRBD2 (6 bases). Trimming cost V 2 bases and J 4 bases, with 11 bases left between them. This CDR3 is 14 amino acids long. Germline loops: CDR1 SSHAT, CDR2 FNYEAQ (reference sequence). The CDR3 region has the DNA TGTGCCAGCAGCTTATTCCCGGGAGCAGAGACCCAGTACTTC. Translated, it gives CASSLFPGAETQYF.

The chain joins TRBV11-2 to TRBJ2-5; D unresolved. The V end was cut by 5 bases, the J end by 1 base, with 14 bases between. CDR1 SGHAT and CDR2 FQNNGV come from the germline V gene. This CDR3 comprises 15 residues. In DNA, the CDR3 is TGTGCCAGCAGCCCTCTAGGATTCTTCCAAGAGACCCAGTACTTC. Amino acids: CASSPLGFFQETQYF.

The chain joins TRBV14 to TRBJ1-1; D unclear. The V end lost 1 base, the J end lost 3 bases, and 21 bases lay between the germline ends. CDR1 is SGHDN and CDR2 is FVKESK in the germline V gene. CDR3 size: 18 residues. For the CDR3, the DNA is TGTGCCAGCAGCCAAGGTCGAGCCGGGGTTGGACGGTACACTGAAGCTTTCTTT. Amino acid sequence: CASSQGRAGVGRYTEAFF.

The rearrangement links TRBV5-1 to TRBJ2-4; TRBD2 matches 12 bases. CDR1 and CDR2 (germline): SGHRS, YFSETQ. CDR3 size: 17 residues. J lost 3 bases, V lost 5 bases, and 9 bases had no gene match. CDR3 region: CASSRLAGGPGKNIQYF. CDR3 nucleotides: TGCGCCAGCAGTAGGCTAGCGGGGGGGCCGGGCAAAAACATTCAGTACTTC.

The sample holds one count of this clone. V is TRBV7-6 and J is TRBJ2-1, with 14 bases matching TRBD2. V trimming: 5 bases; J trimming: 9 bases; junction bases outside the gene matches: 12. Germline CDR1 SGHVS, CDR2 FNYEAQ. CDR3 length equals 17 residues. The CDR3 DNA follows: TGTGCCAGCAGCCGAAAAGGGACTAGCGGGGGAACGGGTGAGCAGTTCTTC. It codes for CASSRKGTSGGTGEQFF.

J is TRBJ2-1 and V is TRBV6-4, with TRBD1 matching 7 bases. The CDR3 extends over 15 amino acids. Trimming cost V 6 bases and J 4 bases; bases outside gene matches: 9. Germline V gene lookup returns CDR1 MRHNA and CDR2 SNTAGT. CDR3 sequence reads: CASSLQGTGYNEQFF. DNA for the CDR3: TGTGCCAGCAGCCTACAGGGGACGGGGTACAATGAGCAGTTCTTC.

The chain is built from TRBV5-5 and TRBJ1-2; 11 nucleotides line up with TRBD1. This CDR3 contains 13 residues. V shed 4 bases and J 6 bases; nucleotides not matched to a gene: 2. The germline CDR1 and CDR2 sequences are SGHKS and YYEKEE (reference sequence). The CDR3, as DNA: TGTGCCAGCAGCCGGGACAGGGGGGATGGCTACACCTTC. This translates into CASSRDRGDGYTF.

DNA of the CDR3: TGTGCCTGGAGTGTACCTGGGACAGGGGAGAGGAAGACTGAAGCTTTCTTT. Encoded protein: CAWSVPGTGERKTEAFF. The rearrangement uses TRBV30 and TRBJ1-1, with 10 positions matching TRBD1. CDR1 GTSNPN and CDR2 SVGIG come from the germline V gene (reference sequence). V lost 0 bases to trimming and J lost 5 bases; unmatched junction nucleotides: 12. CDR3 size: 17 residues.

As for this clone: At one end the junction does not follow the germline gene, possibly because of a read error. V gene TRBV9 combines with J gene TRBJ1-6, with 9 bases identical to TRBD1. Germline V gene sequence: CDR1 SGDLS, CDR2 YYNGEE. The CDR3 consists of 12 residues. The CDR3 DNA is TGTGCCAGCAGCCGTTGGACAGGGGAAGGGTATTTT. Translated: CASSRWTGEGYF.

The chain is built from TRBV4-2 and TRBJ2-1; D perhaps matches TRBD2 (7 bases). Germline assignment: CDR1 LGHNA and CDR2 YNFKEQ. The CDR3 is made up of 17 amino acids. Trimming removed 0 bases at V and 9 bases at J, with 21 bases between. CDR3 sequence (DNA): TGTGCCAGCAGCCAAGATCCGGATGCGGGGGCCGCCACTGAGCAGTTCTTC. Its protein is CASSQDPDAGAATEQFF.

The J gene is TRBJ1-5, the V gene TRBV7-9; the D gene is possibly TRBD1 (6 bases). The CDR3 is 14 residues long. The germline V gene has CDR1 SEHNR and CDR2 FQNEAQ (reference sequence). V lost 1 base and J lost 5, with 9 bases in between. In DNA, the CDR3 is TGTGCCAGCAGCTTAGGACAGGCCGATCAGCCCCAGCATTTT. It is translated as CASSLGQADQPQHF. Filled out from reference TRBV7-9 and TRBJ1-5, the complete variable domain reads DTGVSQNPRHKITKRGQNVTFRCDPISEHNRLYWYRQTLGQGPEFLTYFQNEAQLEKSRLLSDRFSAERPKGSFSTLEIQRTEQGDSAMYLCASSLGQADQPQHFGDGTRLSIL.

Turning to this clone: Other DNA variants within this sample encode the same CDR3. This CDR3 is CASTQGGSGNTIYF. The CDR3 nucleotides are TGTGCCAGCACCCAGGGGGGCTCTGGAAACACCATATATTTT. V usage is TRBV28 and J usage is TRBJ1-3; 7 bases fit TRBD1. The CDR3 is 14 amino acids. From germline, CDR1 is MDHEN and CDR2 SYDVKM. With 7 bases clipped from V and 0 bases from J, the junction kept 3 bases outside the gene matches.

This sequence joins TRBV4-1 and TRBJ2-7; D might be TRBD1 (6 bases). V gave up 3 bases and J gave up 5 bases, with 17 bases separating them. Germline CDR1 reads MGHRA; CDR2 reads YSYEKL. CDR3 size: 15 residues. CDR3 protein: CASSQKLTDSHEQYF. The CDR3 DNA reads TGCGCCAGCAGCCAGAAGCTTACGGACAGTCACGAGCAGTACTTC.

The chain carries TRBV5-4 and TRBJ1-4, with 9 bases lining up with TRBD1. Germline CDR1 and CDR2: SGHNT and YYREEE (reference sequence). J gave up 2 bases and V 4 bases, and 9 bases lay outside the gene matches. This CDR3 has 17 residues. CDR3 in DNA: TGTGCCAGCAGCCCAAGTGGTACAGGGGGCACTAATGAAAAACTGTTTTTT. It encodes CASSPSGTGGTNEKLFF.

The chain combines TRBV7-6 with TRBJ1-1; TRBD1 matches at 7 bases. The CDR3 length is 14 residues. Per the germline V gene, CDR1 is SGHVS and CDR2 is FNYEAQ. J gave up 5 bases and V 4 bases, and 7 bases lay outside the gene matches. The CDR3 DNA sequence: TGTGCCAGCAGCTCCCGACAGGGAGGAACTGAAGCTTTCTTT. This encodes CASSSRQGGTEAFF.

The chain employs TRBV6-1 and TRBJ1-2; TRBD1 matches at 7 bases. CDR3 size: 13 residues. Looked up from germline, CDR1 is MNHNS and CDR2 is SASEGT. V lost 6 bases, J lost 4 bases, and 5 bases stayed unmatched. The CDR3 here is CASRPDRVYGYTF. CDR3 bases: TGTGCCAGCAGACCCGACAGGGTCTATGGCTACACCTTC.

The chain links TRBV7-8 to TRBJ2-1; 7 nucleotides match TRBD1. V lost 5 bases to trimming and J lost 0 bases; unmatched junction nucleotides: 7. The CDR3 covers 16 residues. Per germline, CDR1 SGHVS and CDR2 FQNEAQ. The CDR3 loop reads CASSQDRQGSYNEQFF. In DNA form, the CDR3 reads TGTGCCAGCAGCCAGGACCGACAGGGCTCCTACAATGAGCAGTTCTTC.